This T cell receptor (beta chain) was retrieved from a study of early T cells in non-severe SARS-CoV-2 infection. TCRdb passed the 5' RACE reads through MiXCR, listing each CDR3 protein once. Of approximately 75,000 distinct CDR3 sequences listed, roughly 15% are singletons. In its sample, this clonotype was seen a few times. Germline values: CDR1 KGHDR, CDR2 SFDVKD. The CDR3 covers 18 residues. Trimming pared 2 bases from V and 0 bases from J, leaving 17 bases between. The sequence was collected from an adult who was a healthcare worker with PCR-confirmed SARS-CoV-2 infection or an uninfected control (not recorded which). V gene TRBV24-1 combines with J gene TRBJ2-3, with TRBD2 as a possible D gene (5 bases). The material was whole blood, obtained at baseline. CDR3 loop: CATSDYETTVFSTDTQYF. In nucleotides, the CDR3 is TGTGCCACCAGTGATTATGAGACTACCGTCTTTAGCACAGATACGCAGTATTTT.